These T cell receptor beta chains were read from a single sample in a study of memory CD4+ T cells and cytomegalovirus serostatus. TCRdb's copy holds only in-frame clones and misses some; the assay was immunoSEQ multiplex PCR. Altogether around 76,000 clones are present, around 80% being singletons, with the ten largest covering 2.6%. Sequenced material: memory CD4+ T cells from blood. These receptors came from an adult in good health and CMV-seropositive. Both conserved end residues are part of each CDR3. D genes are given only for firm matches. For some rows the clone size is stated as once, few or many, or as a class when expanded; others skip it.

cdr3_aa: CASSSDRVGTQYF; cdr3_nt: TGTGCCAGCAGTTCGGACAGGGTCGGGACCCAGTACTTC; j_call: TRBJ2-5; clone_size: once; v_call: TRBV6-1; d_call: TRBD1
cdr3_aa: CASSPQGQGRTEAFF; cdr3_nt: TGCGCCAGCAGTCCCCAAGGACAGGGTCGAACTGAAGCTTTCTTT; j_call: TRBJ1-1; clone_size: -; v_call: TRBV5-1; d_call: TRBD1
cdr3_aa: CASSRTRNTEAFF; cdr3_nt: TGCGCCAGCAGTAGGACCAGGAACACTGAAGCTTTCTTT; j_call: TRBJ1-1; clone_size: -; v_call: TRBV10-1; d_call: -
cdr3_aa: CASSRLNSGQGARIYYTF; cdr3_nt: TGTGCCAGCAGCCGACTAAATTCGGGACAGGGGGCAAGGATTTACTACACCTTC; j_call: TRBJ1-2; clone_size: -; v_call: TRBV5-6; d_call: TRBD1
cdr3_aa: CASSPPGSTYSGELFF; cdr3_nt: TGTGCCAGCAGCCCCCCCGGGAGTACTTATTCGGGGGAGCTGTTTTTT; j_call: TRBJ2-2; clone_size: -; v_call: TRBV7-2; d_call: -
cdr3_aa: CASHRRAGDSTDTQYF; cdr3_nt: TGTGCCAGCCACCGCCGGGCGGGCGATAGCACAGATACGCAGTATTTT; j_call: TRBJ2-3; clone_size: -; v_call: TRBV2; d_call: -
cdr3_aa: CASSQGQTGVGELFF; cdr3_nt: TGTGCCAGCAGCCAAGGCCAGACCGGGGTCGGGGAGCTGTTTTTT; j_call: TRBJ2-2; clone_size: -; v_call: TRBV14; d_call: -
cdr3_aa: CASSRTTGANVLTF; cdr3_nt: TGTGCCAGCAGTCGAACGACTGGGGCCAACGTCCTGACTTTC; j_call: TRBJ2-6; clone_size: -; v_call: TRBV6-5; d_call: -
cdr3_aa: CASSVDRANTEAFF; cdr3_nt: TGCGCCAGCAGTGTGGACAGGGCGAACACTGAAGCTTTCTTT; j_call: TRBJ1-1; clone_size: few; v_call: TRBV10-1; d_call: TRBD1
cdr3_aa: CASSSTQGMSGYTF; cdr3_nt: TGTGCCAGCAGTTCCACACAGGGAATGAGTGGCTACACCTTC; j_call: TRBJ1-2; clone_size: -; v_call: TRBV6-6; d_call: -
cdr3_aa: CSVESPVISGANVLTF; cdr3_nt: TGCAGCGTTGAATCCCCCGTCATCTCTGGGGCCAACGTCCTGACTTTC; j_call: TRBJ2-6; clone_size: -; v_call: TRBV29-1; d_call: -
cdr3_aa: CATSRLAGDRAIF; cdr3_nt: TGTGCCACCAGCAGGCTTGCAGGGGACAGGGCTATCTTC; j_call: TRBJ2-1; clone_size: -; v_call: TRBV15; d_call: TRBD1
cdr3_aa: CASSLGGNQETQYF; cdr3_nt: TGTGCCAGCAGCTTAGGCGGGAACCAAGAGACCCAGTACTTC; j_call: TRBJ2-5; clone_size: -; v_call: TRBV7-9; d_call: -
cdr3_aa: CASSGGVGSGRTTGELFF; cdr3_nt: TGTGCCAGTAGTGGAGGGGTAGGTAGCGGTCGAACAACCGGGGAGCTGTTTTTT; j_call: TRBJ2-2; clone_size: -; v_call: TRBV19; d_call: -
cdr3_aa: CASSRSRGGAQETQYF; cdr3_nt: TGTGCCAGCAGCCGAAGCCGCGGGGGGGCCCAAGAGACCCAGTACTTC; j_call: TRBJ2-5; clone_size: few; v_call: TRBV7-9; d_call: TRBD2
cdr3_aa: CASSTGTGAEMNTEAFF; cdr3_nt: TGTGCCAGCAGCACTGGGACAGGGGCCGAAATGAACACTGAAGCTTTCTTT; j_call: TRBJ1-1; clone_size: -; v_call: TRBV21-1; d_call: -
cdr3_aa: CAISAAVDSNQPQHF; cdr3_nt: TGTGCCATCAGTGCTGCAGTAGATAGCAATCAGCCCCAGCATTTT; j_call: TRBJ1-5; clone_size: few; v_call: TRBV10-3; d_call: -
cdr3_aa: CASSLWLSGQYSRGYTF; cdr3_nt: TGCGCCAGCAGCTTGTGGCTCTCGGGACAGTATAGTAGGGGCTACACCTTC; j_call: TRBJ1-2; clone_size: once; v_call: TRBV5-1; d_call: TRBD1
cdr3_aa: CASRGLVYEQYF; cdr3_nt: TGTGCCAGCCGGGGGCTAGTCTACGAGCAGTACTTC; j_call: TRBJ2-7; clone_size: -; v_call: TRBV28; d_call: -
cdr3_aa: CASRSGTGTTYEQYF; cdr3_nt: TGTGCCAGCAGATCCGGGACAGGTACCACCTACGAGCAGTACTTC; j_call: TRBJ2-7; clone_size: -; v_call: TRBV27; d_call: TRBD1
cdr3_aa: CATSSPIAGGTETQYF; cdr3_nt: TGTGCCACCAGCAGTCCAATAGCGGGAGGAACGGAGACCCAGTACTTC; j_call: TRBJ2-5; clone_size: -; v_call: TRBV15; d_call: TRBD2
cdr3_aa: CASSQDRGLAGHSYNEQFF; cdr3_nt: TGTGCCAGCAGCCAAGATCGGGGCCTAGCGGGACACTCCTACAATGAGCAGTTCTTC; j_call: TRBJ2-1; clone_size: -; v_call: TRBV4-2; d_call: TRBD2
cdr3_aa: CASSSTTGNEKLFF; cdr3_nt: TGTGCCAGCAGCTCGACAACGGGGAATGAAAAACTGTTTTTT; j_call: TRBJ1-4; clone_size: -; v_call: TRBV5-5; d_call: -
cdr3_aa: CASNPGRPRGYTF; cdr3_nt: TGTGCCAGCAACCCGGGACGGCCACGGGGCTACACCTTC; j_call: TRBJ1-2; clone_size: -; v_call: TRBV21-1; d_call: -
cdr3_aa: CAISGTSTRDDNEQFF; cdr3_nt: TGTGCCATCAGCGGGACTAGCACCCGGGACGACAATGAGCAGTTCTTC; j_call: TRBJ2-1; clone_size: -; v_call: TRBV10-3; d_call: TRBD2
cdr3_aa: CSVDSDSRVREYF; cdr3_nt: TGCAGCGTTGACTCAGACAGTAGGGTTCGAGAGTATTTT; j_call: TRBJ2-3; clone_size: -; v_call: TRBV29-1; d_call: -
cdr3_aa: CASSFSRNTGELFF; cdr3_nt: TGTGCCAGCAGCTTCAGCCGAAACACCGGGGAGCTGTTTTTT; j_call: TRBJ2-2; clone_size: few; v_call: TRBV7-8; d_call: -
cdr3_aa: CAISEPGLEGTQYF; cdr3_nt: TGTGCCATCAGTGAGCCGGGACTTGAGGGGACCCAGTACTTC; j_call: TRBJ2-5; clone_size: few; v_call: TRBV10-3; d_call: -
cdr3_aa: CASSLGGYEQYF; cdr3_nt: TGTGCCAGCAGCCTAGGGGGGTACGAGCAGTACTTC; j_call: TRBJ2-7; clone_size: -; v_call: TRBV6-6; d_call: -
cdr3_aa: CASSPGRRAGELFF; cdr3_nt: TGTGCCAGCAGCCCCGGCCGGCGTGCCGGGGAGCTGTTTTTT; j_call: TRBJ2-2; clone_size: once; v_call: TRBV9; d_call: -
cdr3_aa: CASSFGRVSGNTIYF; cdr3_nt: TGTGCCAGCAGCTTTGGCAGGGTATCTGGAAACACCATATATTTT; j_call: TRBJ1-3; clone_size: -; v_call: TRBV5-6; d_call: -
cdr3_aa: CAWSAGHLNTEAFF; cdr3_nt: TGTGCCTGGAGTGCGGGACACCTTAACACTGAAGCTTTCTTT; j_call: TRBJ1-1; clone_size: few; v_call: TRBV30; d_call: -
cdr3_aa: CASSQGLQVWGETQYF; cdr3_nt: TGTGCCAGCAGCCAAGGGTTGCAGGTGTGGGGAGAGACCCAGTACTTC; j_call: TRBJ2-5; clone_size: -; v_call: TRBV14; d_call: -
cdr3_aa: CASSRGETQYF; cdr3_nt: TGTGCCAGCAGTCGGGGTGAGACCCAGTACTTC; j_call: TRBJ2-5; clone_size: -; v_call: TRBV28; d_call: -
cdr3_aa: CASSLGNRGLGAFF; cdr3_nt: TGTGCCAGCAGCTTAGGGAATCGGGGCCTCGGAGCTTTCTTT; j_call: TRBJ1-1; clone_size: -; v_call: TRBV11-3; d_call: -
cdr3_aa: CASSGQGVYGYTF; cdr3_nt: TGCGCCAGCAGTGGGCAGGGAGTCTATGGCTACACCTTC; j_call: TRBJ1-2; clone_size: -; v_call: TRBV10-2; d_call: -
cdr3_aa: CASSSPSGQKYTEAFF; cdr3_nt: TGCGCCAGCAGCTCGCCCTCGGGACAGAAGTACACTGAAGCTTTCTTT; j_call: TRBJ1-1; clone_size: -; v_call: TRBV5-1; d_call: TRBD1
cdr3_aa: CASSWAAYYGYTF; cdr3_nt: TGTGCCAGCAGCTGGGCGGCCTACTATGGCTACACCTTC; j_call: TRBJ1-2; clone_size: few; v_call: TRBV5-6; d_call: -
cdr3_aa: CASSQEGSVGGTQYF; cdr3_nt: TGCGCCAGCAGCCAAGAAGGTAGCGTCGGCGGTACGCAGTATTTT; j_call: TRBJ2-3; clone_size: -; v_call: TRBV4-3; d_call: -
cdr3_aa: CASSMADEQFF; cdr3_nt: TGTGCCAGCAGTATGGCAGATGAGCAGTTCTTC; j_call: TRBJ2-1; clone_size: -; v_call: TRBV6-5; d_call: -
cdr3_aa: CASSKRLARRSNQPQHF; cdr3_nt: TGTGCCAGCAGTAAAAGACTGGCGAGGCGGAGCAATCAGCCCCAGCATTTT; j_call: TRBJ1-5; clone_size: -; v_call: TRBV25-1; d_call: -
cdr3_aa: CASRGVGEQYF; cdr3_nt: TGTGCCAGCAGGGGAGTAGGGGAGCAGTACTTC; j_call: TRBJ2-7; clone_size: -; v_call: TRBV2; d_call: -
cdr3_aa: CASSHPARGITEAFF; cdr3_nt: TGCGCCAGCAGCCACCCTGCAAGGGGTATCACTGAAGCTTTCTTT; j_call: TRBJ1-1; clone_size: few; v_call: TRBV4-1; d_call: -